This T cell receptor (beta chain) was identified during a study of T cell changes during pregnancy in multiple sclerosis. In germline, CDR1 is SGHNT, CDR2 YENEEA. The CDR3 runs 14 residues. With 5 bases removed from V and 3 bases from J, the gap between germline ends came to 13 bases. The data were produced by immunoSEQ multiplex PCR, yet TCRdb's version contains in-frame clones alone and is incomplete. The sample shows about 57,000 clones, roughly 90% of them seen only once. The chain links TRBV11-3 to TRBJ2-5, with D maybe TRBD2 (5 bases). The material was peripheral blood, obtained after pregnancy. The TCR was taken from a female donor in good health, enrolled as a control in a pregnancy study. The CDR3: CASSPRTGKETQYF. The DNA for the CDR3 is TGTGCCAGCAGCCCCCGGACGGGAAAAGAGACCCAGTACTTC.